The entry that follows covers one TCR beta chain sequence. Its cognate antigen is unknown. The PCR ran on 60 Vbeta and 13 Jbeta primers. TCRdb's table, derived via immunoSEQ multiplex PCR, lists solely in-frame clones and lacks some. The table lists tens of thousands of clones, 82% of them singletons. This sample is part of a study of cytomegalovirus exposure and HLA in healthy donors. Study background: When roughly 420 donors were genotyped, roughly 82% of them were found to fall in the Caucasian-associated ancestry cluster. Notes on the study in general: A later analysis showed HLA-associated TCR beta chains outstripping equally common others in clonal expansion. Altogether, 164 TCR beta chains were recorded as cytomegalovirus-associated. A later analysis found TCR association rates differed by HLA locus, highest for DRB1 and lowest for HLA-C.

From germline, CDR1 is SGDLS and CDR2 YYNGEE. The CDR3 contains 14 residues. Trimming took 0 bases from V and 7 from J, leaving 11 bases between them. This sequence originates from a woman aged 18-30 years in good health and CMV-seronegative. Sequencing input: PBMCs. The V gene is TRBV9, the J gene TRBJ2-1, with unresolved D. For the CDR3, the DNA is TGTGCCAGCAGCGTAGAATTCGGGTGGAATGAGCAGTTCTTC. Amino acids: CASSVEFGWNEQFF.